This T cell receptor beta chain comes out of a study of blood T cell repertoires in COVID-19. For the study at large: The samples span acute and convalescent COVID-19 from the United States, Italy and Spain. PBMCs, B-cell-depleted T cells, or T cells were the source of the cDNA or gDNA that made up the material.

V dropped 3 bases and J dropped 5; count of bases not matched to a gene: 9. This CDR3 contains 15 residues. Germline lookup yields CDR1 SGHRS and CDR2 YFSETQ. Authors' processing steps: Estimated nucleated cell counts came from reference gene primer amplification. The method was immunoSEQ multiplex PCR; TCRdb's version includes in-frame clones alone and lacks a portion of them. D and trimming were read from the DNA, whereas the V and J calls and clone size are those reported in that table. Here the sample spans 250,000 or so clones, 88% being singletons. This chain joins TRBV5-1 and TRBJ2-5; 8 bases line up with TRBD1. The specimen was peripheral blood. The receptor was derived from a woman between 55 and 75 years old with acute or convalescent COVID-19. This CDR3 is CASSSFQGAGETQYF. CDR3 in DNA: TGCGCCAGCAGCTCCTTCCAGGGGGCAGGGGAGACCCAGTACTTC.